The sequence of this T cell receptor (beta chain) was determined in a study of CD4 and CD8 cells across lung adenocarcinoma regions. This clonotype was observed a handful of times. TCRdb re-derived calls from the PCR reads in MiXCR, one entry per CDR3 protein. The data contain approximately 19,000 distinct CDR3 sequences, 50% of them singletons. V dropped 6 bases and J dropped 2; count of bases not matched to a gene: 10. Looked up from germline, CDR1 is MNHNS and CDR2 is SASEGT. The CDR3 is made up of 16 amino acids. Sequencing was performed on CD8+ T cells from the margin of a lung tumor. This TCR was recovered from a male donor with lung adenocarcinoma. The CD4 and CD8 labels of this study may be unreliable. The V call is TRBV6-1, the J call TRBJ2-3; 8 bases are a match to TRBD1. In DNA form, the CDR3 reads TGTGCCAGCAGGGCCCGGGACAGGCAAAACACAGATACGCAGTATTTT. Amino acid sequence: CASRARDRQNTDTQYF.